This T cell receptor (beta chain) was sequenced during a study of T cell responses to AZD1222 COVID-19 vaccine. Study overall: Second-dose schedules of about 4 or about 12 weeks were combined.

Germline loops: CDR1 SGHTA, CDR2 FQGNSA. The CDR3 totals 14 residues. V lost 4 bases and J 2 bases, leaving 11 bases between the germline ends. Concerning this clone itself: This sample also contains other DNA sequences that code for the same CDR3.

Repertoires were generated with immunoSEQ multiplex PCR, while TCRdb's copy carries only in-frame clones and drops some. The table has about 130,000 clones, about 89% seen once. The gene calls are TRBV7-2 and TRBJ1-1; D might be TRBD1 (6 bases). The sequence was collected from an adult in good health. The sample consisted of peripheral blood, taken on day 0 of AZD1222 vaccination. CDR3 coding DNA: TGTGCCAGCAGCTCTGGACAGACAAACACTGAAGCTTTCTTT. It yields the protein CASSSGQTNTEAFF. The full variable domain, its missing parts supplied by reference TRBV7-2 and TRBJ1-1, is GAGVSQSPSNKVTEKGKDVELRCDPISGHTALYWYRQSLGQGLEFLIYFQGNSAPDKSGLPSDRFSAERTGGSVSTLTIQRTQQEDSAVYLCASSSGQTNTEAFFGQGTRLTVV.